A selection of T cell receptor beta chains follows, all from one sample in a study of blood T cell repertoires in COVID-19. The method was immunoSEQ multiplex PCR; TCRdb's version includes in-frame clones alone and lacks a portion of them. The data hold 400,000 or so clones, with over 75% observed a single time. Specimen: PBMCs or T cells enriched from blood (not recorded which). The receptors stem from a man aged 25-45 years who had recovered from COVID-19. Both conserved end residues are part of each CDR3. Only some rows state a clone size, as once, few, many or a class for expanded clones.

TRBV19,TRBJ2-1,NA,CASSIVGQTYNEQFF
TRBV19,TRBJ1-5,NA,CASSIVPGNQPQHF
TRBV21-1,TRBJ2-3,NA,CASSKAAHPEESSTDTQYF
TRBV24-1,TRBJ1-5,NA,CATSDPGTPSNQPQHF
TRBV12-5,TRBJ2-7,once,CASGFLAGTYEQYF
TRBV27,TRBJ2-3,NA,CASSPWTGTDTQYF
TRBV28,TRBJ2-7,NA,CASTGQVYEQYF
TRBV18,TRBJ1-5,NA,CASSPEGGLEAGQPQHF
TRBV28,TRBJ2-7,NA,CASSFERSQYF
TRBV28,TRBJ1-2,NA,CASSSPAGRGYGYTF